A single sample gave rise to the 6 T cell receptor beta chains below, sequenced in a study of cytomegalovirus exposure and HLA in healthy donors. PCR was performed using 60 Vbeta and 13 Jbeta primers. Using immunoSEQ multiplex PCR, the repertoire was profiled, and TCRdb retains in-frame clones only, with some absent. In the table there are 160,000 or so clones, 60% to 80% of which are singletons. Sequencing was carried out using PBMCs. These receptors were collected from a man in his late teens or twenties in good health and CMV-seropositive.

The V gene is TRBV27, the J gene TRBJ2-2; no clear D gene. The CDR3 covers 12 residues. Looked up from germline, CDR1 is MNHEY and CDR2 is SMNVEV (reference sequence). The V end was cut by 6 bases, the J end by 7 bases, with 9 bases between. This CDR3 is CASRISGGELFF. The CDR3 DNA is TGTGCCAGCAGAATCTCGGGCGGGGAGCTGTTTTTT.

The genes are TRBV2 and TRBJ2-1; 8 bases map to TRBD2. The CDR3 covers 16 residues. The junction had 9 bases not matched to a gene; V was cut back by 0 bases and J by 8 bases. CDR1 SNHLY and CDR2 FYNNEI come from the germline V gene. The CDR3, as DNA: TGTGCCAGCAGTGAAGCTCCCAGCGGGAGTAGTCATGAGCAGTTCTTC. Its protein product is CASSEAPSGSSHEQFF. The full variable domain, with the rest looked up from reference TRBV2 and TRBJ2-1, is EPEVTQTPSHQVTQMGQEVILRCVPISNHLYFYWYRQILGQKVEFLVSFYNNEISEKSEIFDDQFSVERPDGSNFTLKIRSTKLEDSAMYFCASSEAPSGSSHEQFFGPGTRLTVL.

V is TRBV5-6 and J is TRBJ1-1; tentative D call: TRBD1 (5 bases). The V gene lost 4 bases and the J gene lost 3 bases, with 16 bases spanning the gap. In germline, CDR1 is SGHDT, CDR2 YYEEEE. The CDR3 is 15 amino acids. In DNA, the CDR3 is TGTGCCAGCAGCACCGGCAGGGAATTGTACACTGAAGCTTTCTTT. This sequence encodes CASSTGRELYTEAFF.

A remark on this clone: This same CDR3 is encoded by further DNA sequences in the sample. The chain carries TRBV27 and TRBJ1-1; weak D call: TRBD1 (6 bases). V was cut by 2 bases and J by 2 bases, with 12 bases left in between. The germline V gene has CDR1 MNHEY and CDR2 SMNVEV (reference sequence). This CDR3 has 15 residues. CDR3 amino acids: CASSLTGTLNTEAFF. CDR3 coding DNA: TGTGCCAGCAGTTTAACAGGGACCTTAAACACTGAAGCTTTCTTT.

The chain is built from TRBV30 and TRBJ2-3; 7 bases are shared with TRBD2. The CDR3 extends over 17 amino acids. Unmatched junction bases numbered 15, after V lost 2 bases and J lost 4 bases. CDR1 GTSNPN and CDR2 SVGIG come from the germline V gene (reference sequence). This chain's CDR3 is CAWSSASGALGADTQYF. The CDR3 DNA is TGTGCCTGGAGTTCCGCCAGCGGGGCCCTCGGGGCAGATACGCAGTATTTT.

The V call is TRBV19, the J call TRBJ1-1; the match to TRBD1 covers 7 bases. V dropped 3 bases and J dropped 5; count of bases not matched to a gene: 3. Germline values: CDR1 LNHDA, CDR2 SQIVND (reference sequence). This CDR3 region has 13 residues. The CDR3 protein is CASSIRGQTEAFF. DNA for the CDR3: TGTGCCAGTAGTATTAGGGGGCAAACTGAAGCTTTCTTT.